This TCR beta chain was observed in a study of identical twins. Study conclusions and caveats: High-abundance cord blood beta clonotypes had fewer insertions; memory repertoires showed none. Out-of-frame alpha sequences common to twins exhibited a surplus of low generation probability.

The authors used template switching to add a universal primer site and gave cDNA unique molecular identifiers. TCRdb ran MiXCR on the 5' RACE reads and lists one entry per CDR3 protein. Of roughly 770,000 distinct CDR3 sequences in the sample, roughly 18% were seen once. This CDR3 has 13 residues. The germline CDR1 and CDR2 sequences are MNHEY and SMNVEV (reference sequence). Trimming took off 4 bases at V and 2 bases at J, with 9 bases between the two ends. Worth noting for this clonotype: As yet, its antigen is unknown.

These data were also filed under a second study, of T cells expressing NK-cell markers.

Sequencing used PBMCs. This receptor was identified in a woman under 30 in good health. The chain carries TRBV27 and TRBJ2-7; no firm D call. CDR3 sequence (DNA): TGTGCCAGCAGTTACCTGGGTGCCTACGAGCAGTACTTC. It yields the protein CASSYLGAYEQYF.